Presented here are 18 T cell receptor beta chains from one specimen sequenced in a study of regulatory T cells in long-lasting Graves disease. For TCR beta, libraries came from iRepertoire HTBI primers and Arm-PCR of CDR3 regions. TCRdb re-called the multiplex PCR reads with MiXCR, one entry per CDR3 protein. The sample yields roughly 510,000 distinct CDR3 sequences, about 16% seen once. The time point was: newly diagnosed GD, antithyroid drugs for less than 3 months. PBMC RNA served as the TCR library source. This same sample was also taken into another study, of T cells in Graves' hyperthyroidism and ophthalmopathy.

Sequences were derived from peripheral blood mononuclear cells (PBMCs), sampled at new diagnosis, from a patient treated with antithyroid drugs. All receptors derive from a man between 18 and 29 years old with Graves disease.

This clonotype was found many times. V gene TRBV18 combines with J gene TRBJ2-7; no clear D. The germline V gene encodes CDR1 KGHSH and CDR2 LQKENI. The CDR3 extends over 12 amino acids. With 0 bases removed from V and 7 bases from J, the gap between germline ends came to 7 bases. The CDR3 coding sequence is TGTGCCAGCTCACCACCGGTAGATGAGCAGTACTTC. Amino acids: CASSPPVDEQYF. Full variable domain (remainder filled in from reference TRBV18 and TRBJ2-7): NAGVMQNPRHLVRRRGQEARLRCSPMKGHSHVYWYRQLPEEGLKFMVYLQKENIIDESGMPKERFSAEFPKEGPSILRIQQVVRGDSAAYFCASSPPVDEQYFGPGTRLTVT.

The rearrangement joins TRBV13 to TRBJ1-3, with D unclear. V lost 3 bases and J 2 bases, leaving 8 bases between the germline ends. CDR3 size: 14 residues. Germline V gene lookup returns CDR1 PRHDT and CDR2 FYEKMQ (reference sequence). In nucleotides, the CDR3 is TGTGCCAGCAGCTTTCCAGAAACTGGAAACACCATATATTTT. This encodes CASSFPETGNTIYF.

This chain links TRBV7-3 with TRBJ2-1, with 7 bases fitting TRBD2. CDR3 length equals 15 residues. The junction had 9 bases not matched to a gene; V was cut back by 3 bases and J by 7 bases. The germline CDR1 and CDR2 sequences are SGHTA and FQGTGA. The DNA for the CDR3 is TGTGCCAGCAGCTTCGGGGCGGGAGAAAGGAATGAGCAGTTCTTC. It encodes CASSFGAGERNEQFF.

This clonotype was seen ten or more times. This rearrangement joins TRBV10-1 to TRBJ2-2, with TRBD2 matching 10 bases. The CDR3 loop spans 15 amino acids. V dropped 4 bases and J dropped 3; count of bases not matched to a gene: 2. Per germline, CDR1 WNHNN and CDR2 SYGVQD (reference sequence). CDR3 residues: CASSAGTSDTGELFF. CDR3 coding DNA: TGCGCCAGCAGTGCCGGGACTAGCGACACCGGGGAGCTGTTTTTT.

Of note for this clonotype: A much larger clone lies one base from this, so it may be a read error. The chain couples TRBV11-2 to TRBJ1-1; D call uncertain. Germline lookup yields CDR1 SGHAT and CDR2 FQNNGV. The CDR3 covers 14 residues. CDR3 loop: CASSAGRTNTETFF. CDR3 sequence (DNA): TGTGCCAGCAGCGCAGGACGGACGAACACTGAAACTTTCTTT.

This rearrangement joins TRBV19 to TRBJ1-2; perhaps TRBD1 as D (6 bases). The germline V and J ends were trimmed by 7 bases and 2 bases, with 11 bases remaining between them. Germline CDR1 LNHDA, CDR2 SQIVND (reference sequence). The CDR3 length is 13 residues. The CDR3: CASTGQRNYGYTF. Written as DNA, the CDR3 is TGTGCCAGTACTGGACAGCGAAACTATGGCTACACCTTC. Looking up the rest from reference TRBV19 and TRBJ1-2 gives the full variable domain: DGGITQSPKYLFRKEGQNVTLSCEQNLNHDAMYWYRQDPGQGLRLIYYSQIVNDFQKGDIAEGYSVSREKKESFPLTVTSAQKNPTAFYLCASTGQRNYGYTFGSGTRLTVV.

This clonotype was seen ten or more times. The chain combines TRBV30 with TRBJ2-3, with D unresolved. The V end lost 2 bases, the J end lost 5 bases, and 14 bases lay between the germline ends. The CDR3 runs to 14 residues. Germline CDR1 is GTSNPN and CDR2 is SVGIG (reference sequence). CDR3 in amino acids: CAWSTNPPGDTQYF. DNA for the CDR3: TGTGCCTGGAGTACGAACCCTCCGGGAGATACGCAGTATTTT.

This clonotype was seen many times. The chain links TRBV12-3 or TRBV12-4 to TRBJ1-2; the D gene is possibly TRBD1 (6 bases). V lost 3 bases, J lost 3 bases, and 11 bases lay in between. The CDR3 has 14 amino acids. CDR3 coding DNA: TGTGCCAGCAGTTTCCCCAGGGGAGACTATGGCTACACCTTC. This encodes CASSFPRGDYGYTF.

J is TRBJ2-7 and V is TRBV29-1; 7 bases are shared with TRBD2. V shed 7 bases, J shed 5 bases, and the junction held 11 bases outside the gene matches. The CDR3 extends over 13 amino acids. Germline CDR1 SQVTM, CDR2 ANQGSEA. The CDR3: CSAHGGGGDEQYF. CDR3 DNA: TGCAGCGCTCACGGCGGGGGTGGGGACGAGCAGTACTTC.

CDR3: CASSTHRTPLGTGELFF. Here the CDR3 DNA reads TGTGCCAGCAGTACGCACCGGACTCCCCTGGGGACCGGGGAGCTGTTTTTT. The chain has TRBV28 and TRBJ2-2, with D tentatively TRBD2 (5 bases). The ends were cut back, 5 bases at V and 5 bases at J, with 21 bases in the middle. The V gene's germline CDR1 is MDHEN and CDR2 SYDVKM. The CDR3 sequence is 17 residues long. The complete variable domain, with remaining parts taken from reference TRBV28 and TRBJ2-2, reads DVKVTQSSRYLVKRTGEKVFLECVQDMDHENMFWYRQDPGLGLRLIYFSYDVKMKEKGDIPEGYSVSREKKERFSLILESASTNQTSMYLCASSTHRTPLGTGELFFGEGSRLTVL.

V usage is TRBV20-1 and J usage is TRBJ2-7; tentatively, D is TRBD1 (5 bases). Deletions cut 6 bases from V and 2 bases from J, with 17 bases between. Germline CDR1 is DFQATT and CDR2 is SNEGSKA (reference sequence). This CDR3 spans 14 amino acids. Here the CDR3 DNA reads TGCAGTGCCACCCGATCGCCGACAGCCTACGAGCAGTACTTC. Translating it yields CSATRSPTAYEQYF.

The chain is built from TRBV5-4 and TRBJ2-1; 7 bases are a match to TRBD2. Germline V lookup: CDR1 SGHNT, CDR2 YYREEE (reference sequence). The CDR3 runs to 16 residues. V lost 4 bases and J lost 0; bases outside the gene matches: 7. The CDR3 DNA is TGTGCCAGCAGCCGGGGACTACAGAACTCCTACAATGAGCAGTTCTTC. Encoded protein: CASSRGLQNSYNEQFF.

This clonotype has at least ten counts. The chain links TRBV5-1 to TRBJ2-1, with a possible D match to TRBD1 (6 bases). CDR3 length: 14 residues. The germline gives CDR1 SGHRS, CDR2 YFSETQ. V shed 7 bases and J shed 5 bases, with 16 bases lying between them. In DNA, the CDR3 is TGCGCCAGCCAGACCGGGACATTGGACAATGAGCAGTTCTTC. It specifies CASQTGTLDNEQFF.

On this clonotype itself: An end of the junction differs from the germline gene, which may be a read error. This chain's CDR3 is CASSAGQEPSPLHF. The CDR3 DNA follows: TGTGCCAGCAGCGCGGGACAGGAACCTTCACCTCTCCACTTT. The V and J genes are TRBV9 and TRBJ1-6; 8 nucleotides match TRBD1. The V gene's germline CDR1 is SGDLS and CDR2 YYNGEE. The CDR3 sequence is 14 residues long.

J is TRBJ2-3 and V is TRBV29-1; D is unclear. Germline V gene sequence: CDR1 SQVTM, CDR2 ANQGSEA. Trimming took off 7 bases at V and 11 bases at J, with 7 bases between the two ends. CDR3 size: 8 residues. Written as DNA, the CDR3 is TGCAGCGCCCCTTTGCAGTATTTT. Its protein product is CSAPLQYF.

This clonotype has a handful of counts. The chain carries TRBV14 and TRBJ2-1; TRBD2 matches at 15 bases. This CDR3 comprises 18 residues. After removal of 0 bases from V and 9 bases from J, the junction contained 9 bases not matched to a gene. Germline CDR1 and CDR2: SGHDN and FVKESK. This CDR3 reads CASSQDRTSGRAYLEQFF. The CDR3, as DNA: TGTGCCAGCAGCCAAGATCGGACTAGCGGGAGGGCATATCTTGAGCAGTTCTTC.

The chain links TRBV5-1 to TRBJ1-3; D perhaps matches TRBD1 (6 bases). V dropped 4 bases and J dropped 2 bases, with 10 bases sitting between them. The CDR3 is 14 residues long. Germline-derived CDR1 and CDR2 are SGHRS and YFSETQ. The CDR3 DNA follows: TGCGCCAGCAGCACGGACAGTCCTGGAAACACCATATATTTT. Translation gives CASSTDSPGNTIYF.

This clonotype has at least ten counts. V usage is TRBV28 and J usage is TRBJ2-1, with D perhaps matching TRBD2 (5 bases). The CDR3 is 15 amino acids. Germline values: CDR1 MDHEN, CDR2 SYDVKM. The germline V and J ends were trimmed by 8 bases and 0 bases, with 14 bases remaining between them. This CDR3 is CASGSVGDSYNEQFF. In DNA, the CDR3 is TGTGCCAGCGGGTCGGTCGGGGACTCCTACAATGAGCAGTTCTTC.